This T cell receptor beta chain emerged from a study of control samples from healthy donors and cancer patients. This table comes from immunoSEQ multiplex PCR, and its TCRdb copy is limited to in-frame clones, with some not included. The table includes 210,000 or so clones, around 93% detected once. This CDR3 spans 13 amino acids. V gave up 5 bases and J gave up 7 bases; unmatched junction bases: 4. In germline, CDR1 is SGHNT, CDR2 YENEEA. This TCR was sampled from a man aged 25 to 40 in good health. Sequenced input: blood. J is TRBJ2-1 and V is TRBV11-3; 8 bases match TRBD2. The CDR3 nucleotides are TGTGCCAGCAGCCTGACTAGCGTGAATGAGCAGTTCTTC. Protein product: CASSLTSVNEQFF.